This T cell receptor beta chain was found in a study of OX40 agonist ivuxolimab in advanced cancers. This clone has only one observation. Looked up from germline, CDR1 is SEHNR and CDR2 is FQNEAQ (reference sequence). Trimming pared 3 bases from V and 0 bases from J, leaving 5 bases between. There are 14 residues in the CDR3. Produced via immunoSEQ multiplex PCR; TCRdb's table is partial and in-frame only. The repertoire holds tens of thousands of clones, with 84% as singletons. The V call is TRBV7-9, the J call TRBJ2-2; D ambiguous. The receptor was derived from an adult with an advanced solid tumor such as melanoma, head and neck, liver or kidney cancer. Sample: CD4+ or CD8+ T cells sorted from blood, taken in a trial of the OX40 agonist ivuxolimab. The CDR3 DNA reads as TGTGCCAGCAGCTTTGGGGCGAACACCGGGGAGCTGTTTTTT. It translates to CASSFGANTGELFF. The variable domain in full, completed from reference TRBV7-9 and TRBJ2-2, reads DTGVSQNPRHKITKRGQNVTFRCDPISEHNRLYWYRQTLGQGPEFLTYFQNEAQLEKSRLLSDRFSAERPKGSFSTLEIQRTEQGDSAMYLCASSFGANTGELFFGEGSRLTVL.